Following are 24 T cell receptor beta chains from one sample sequenced in a study of T cell responses to AZD1222 COVID-19 vaccine (dated by TCRdb to about 2021). The library was obtained by the immunoSEQ multiplex PCR assay. The table comes from immuneACCESS by way of TCRdb, which keeps in-frame sequences with V and J called. Part of the clones is missing from these tables; in studies checked, under half for an unresolved V gene and the rest for unknown reasons. This sample gives approximately 140,000 clones in total; approximately 92% of them show up just once. In total, the top ten clones hold approximately 3.3% of the sample. The sample's time point, from its label and the paper: about 28 days (+/-7) after the second vaccine dose. Sequences were derived from peripheral blood, sampled 28 days after the second AZD1222 dose. These receptors originate from an adult who received the AZD1222 COVID-19 vaccine.

This clone was found once. The chain is built from TRBV7-2 and TRBJ2-2; D is uncertain. The CDR3 is made up of 13 amino acids. Between the trimmed V and J ends, which lost 7 bases and 0 bases, there was a span of 6 bases. CDR1 and CDR2 (germline): SGHTA, FQGNSA. This chain's CDR3 is CASIQTNTGELFF. CDR3 bases: TGTGCCAGCATACAGACGAACACCGGGGAGCTGTTTTTT. The entire variable domain, with the rest obtained from reference TRBV7-2 and TRBJ2-2, is as follows: GAGVSQSPSNKVTEKGKDVELRCDPISGHTALYWYRQSLGQGLEFLIYFQGNSAPDKSGLPSDRFSAERTGGSVSTLTIQRTQQEDSAVYLCASIQTNTGELFFGEGSRLTVL.

The sample holds one count of this clone. The V and J genes are TRBV3-1 (or the pseudogene TRBV3-2) and TRBJ2-3; D is possibly TRBD2 (5 bases). The CDR3 length is 13 residues. V dropped 8 bases and J dropped 5 bases, with 14 bases sitting between them. Looked up from germline, CDR1 is LGHDT and CDR2 is YNNKEL (reference sequence). As DNA, the CDR3 is TGTGCCAGCTCTCGGCGGAGCGGAGATACGCAGTATTTT. Residues: CASSRRSGDTQYF.

V and J are TRBV7-9 and TRBJ2-7; either TRBD1 or TRBD2 may fit D (6 bases each). CDR3 length equals 16 residues. CDR1 is SEHNR, CDR2 FQNEAQ, per germline (reference sequence). The V and J ends lost 5 bases and 2 bases respectively, with 19 bases between them. CDR3 sequence reads: CASSHGGRGIAYEQYF. DNA of the CDR3: TGTGCCAGCAGCCACGGGGGCAGGGGCATCGCCTACGAGCAGTACTTC.

The V gene is TRBV28, the J gene TRBJ1-2, with D possibly being TRBD1 (5 bases). CDR1 MDHEN and CDR2 SYDVKM come from the germline V gene. This CDR3 has 14 amino acids. The V and J ends lost 6 bases and 8 bases respectively, with 19 bases between them. The CDR3 sequence is CASRMTAQGVGYTF. The CDR3, as DNA: TGTGCCAGCAGGATGACAGCGCAAGGGGTGGGCTACACCTTC.

The J gene is TRBJ2-1, the V gene TRBV7-9, with 7 bases that match TRBD2. The germline gives CDR1 SEHNR, CDR2 FQNEAQ (reference sequence). The CDR3 contains 15 residues. V trimming: 5 bases; J trimming: 0 bases; junction bases outside the gene matches: 4. In nucleotides, the CDR3 is TGTGCCAGCAGCCCGCGGGAGTACTCCTACAATGAGCAGTTCTTC. This gives the protein CASSPREYSYNEQFF.

This clone was seen only a few times. The rearrangement joins TRBV11-3 to TRBJ1-4, with D possibly being TRBD1 (5 bases). V was pared by 3 bases and J by 7 bases, with 18 bases between. The CDR3 is 16 residues long. Germline V lookup: CDR1 SGHNT, CDR2 YENEEA. This CDR3 is CASSLEPGRGPEKLFF. DNA for the CDR3: TGTGCCAGCAGCTTGGAGCCGGGACGAGGCCCTGAAAAACTGTTTTTT.

V usage is TRBV16 and J usage is TRBJ2-3; 9 nucleotides line up with TRBD2. Germline CDR1 and CDR2: KGHSY and FQNENV. The V and J ends lost 6 bases and 4 bases, in that order; junction bases with no gene match: 11. This CDR3 spans 16 amino acids. CDR3 nucleotides: TGTGCCAGCAGAAAACATCTAGCGGGAACCCCAGATACGCAGTATTTT. Translation gives CASRKHLAGTPDTQYF.

The V call is TRBV30, the J call TRBJ1-4; D is undetermined. Germline V lookup: CDR1 GTSNPN, CDR2 SVGIG (reference sequence). CDR3 size: 14 residues. The ends were cut back, 7 bases at V and 0 bases at J, with 12 bases in the middle. In DNA form, the CDR3 reads TGTGCCTATTCGAGGGAGCCAACTAATGAAAAACTGTTTTTT. Its translation is CAYSREPTNEKLFF.

Points on this clone: In the same sample, other DNA sequences code for this CDR3. This chain connects TRBV12-3 or TRBV12-4 to TRBJ2-2; D ambiguous. The CDR3 sequence is 11 residues long. The V end lost 10 bases, the J end lost 1 base, and 4 bases lay between the germline ends. Here the CDR3 reads CATQNTGELFF. For the CDR3, the DNA is TGTGCCACCCAGAACACCGGGGAGCTGTTTTTT.

This chain connects TRBV28 to TRBJ1-1; D unresolved. The CDR3 covers 15 residues. Germline V CDR1 and CDR2: MDHEN, SYDVKM. V was trimmed by 4 bases and J by 1 base, leaving 13 bases between them. The CDR3 coding sequence is TGTGCCAGCAGTTCCCGAGTAGGGCGGAACACTGAAGCTTTCTTT. Protein: CASSSRVGRNTEAFF.

The chain carries TRBV11-2 and TRBJ2-1, with 7 bases identical to TRBD1. This CDR3 spans 17 amino acids. V dropped 5 bases and J dropped 3; count of bases not matched to a gene: 13. Looked up from germline, CDR1 is SGHAT and CDR2 is FQNNGV. In DNA, the CDR3 is TGTGCCAGCAGCCGCCCCCCCGGGACAGACATCTACAATGAGCAGTTCTTC. As protein: CASSRPPGTDIYNEQFF.

This chain joins TRBV3-1 (or the pseudogene TRBV3-2) and TRBJ2-7; TRBD2 matches 11 bases. The CDR3 consists of 15 residues. The germline V gene has CDR1 LGHDT and CDR2 YNNKEL (reference sequence). V lost 7 bases to trimming and J lost 1 base; unmatched junction nucleotides: 6. The CDR3 DNA sequence: TGTGCCAGCAAAACTAGCGGGAGTACGTCCTACGAGCAGTACTTC. Protein: CASKTSGSTSYEQYF.

J is TRBJ1-2 and V is TRBV29-1; 9 bases are a match to TRBD1. The CDR3 has 13 amino acids. Germline V gene sequence: CDR1 SQVTM, CDR2 ANQGSEA. V lost 7 bases and J lost 7; bases outside the gene matches: 10. CDR3 DNA sequence: TGCAGCGCCAGTTTACAGGGGGCGCGTGGCTACACCTTC. This translates into CSASLQGARGYTF.

The J gene is TRBJ1-5, the V gene TRBV7-6; D not certain. This CDR3 spans 15 amino acids. The germline V and J ends were trimmed by 5 bases and 2 bases, with 13 bases remaining between them. The germline CDR1 and CDR2 sequences are SGHVS and FNYEAQ. The CDR3 is CASSPYGAGNQPQHF. The DNA for the CDR3 is TGTGCCAGCAGCCCTTACGGTGCCGGCAATCAGCCCCAGCATTTT.

The CDR3 DNA is TGTGCCAGCAGCTTCCCCCGCCTGGGGAGGAACACTGAAGCTTTCTTT. Residues: CASSFPRLGRNTEAFF. V and J are TRBV7-8 and TRBJ1-1; no clear D gene. Trimming took 3 bases from V and 1 from J, leaving 15 bases between them. The germline CDR1 and CDR2 sequences are SGHVS and FQNEAQ. The CDR3 is made up of 16 amino acids.

The chain joins TRBV5-1 to TRBJ1-2; TRBD1 matches at 8 bases. Germline CDR1 is SGHRS and CDR2 is YFSETQ. The CDR3 extends over 15 amino acids. Unmatched junction bases numbered 11, after V lost 4 bases and J lost 6 bases. In nucleotides, the CDR3 is TGCGCCAGCAGCATGATAACAGGGGGACGGGATGGCTACACCTTC. The encoded protein is CASSMITGGRDGYTF. Full variable domain (missing parts from reference TRBV5-1 and TRBJ1-2): KAGVTQTPRYLIKTRGQQVTLSCSPISGHRSVSWYQQTPGQGLQFLFEYFSETQRNKGNFPGRFSGRQFSNSRSEMNVSTLELGDSALYLCASSMITGGRDGYTFGSGTRLTVV.

The V gene is TRBV7-9, the J gene TRBJ2-7; 8 bases agree with TRBD2. Germline trimming cut 3 bases from V and 2 bases from J; bases unmatched to any gene: 3. The CDR3 contains 14 residues. Germline CDR1 is SEHNR and CDR2 is FQNEAQ (reference sequence). CDR3 nucleotides: TGTGCCAGCAGCTTTCTAGCGGGTACCTACGAGCAGTACTTC. Its protein product is CASSFLAGTYEQYF.

The V gene is TRBV27, the J gene TRBJ2-5, with D possibly TRBD2 on 6 matching bases. The CDR3 loop spans 15 amino acids. Germline CDR1 is MNHEY and CDR2 is SMNVEV (reference sequence). V shed 2 bases and J shed 4 bases, with 14 bases lying between them. The CDR3 region is CASSLGWGVSETQYF. In DNA, the CDR3 is TGTGCCAGCAGTTTAGGGTGGGGGGTATCAGAGACCCAGTACTTC.

This chain links TRBV28 with TRBJ2-7; D uncertain. V lost 5 bases, J lost 5 bases, and 7 bases lay in between. Germline V gives CDR1 MDHEN, CDR2 SYDVKM. The CDR3 runs to 11 residues. Here the CDR3 DNA reads TGTGCCAGCAGTCCAAGGAACGAGCAGTACTTC. Translation: CASSPRNEQYF.

As regards this clone: This CDR3 is also generated by other DNA sequences in the sample. The V call is TRBV18, the J call TRBJ1-2, with 7 bases matching TRBD1. Germline V gene lookup returns CDR1 KGHSH and CDR2 LQKENI. This CDR3 spans 13 amino acids. Unmatched junction bases numbered 3, after V lost 6 bases and J lost 2 bases. The CDR3 DNA follows: TGTGCCAGCTCGCCAGGGGGAAACTATGGCTACACCTTC. This encodes CASSPGGNYGYTF.

V gene TRBV3-1 (or the pseudogene TRBV3-2) combines with J gene TRBJ1-2; 8 bases line up with TRBD1. The V gene end was trimmed by 4 bases and the J gene end by 2 bases; junction bases not matched to a gene: 9. This CDR3 spans 16 amino acids. The germline gives CDR1 LGHDT, CDR2 YNNKEL (reference sequence). CDR3 region: CASSRLSTGANYGYTF. For the CDR3, the DNA is TGTGCCAGCAGCCGACTCTCGACAGGGGCCAACTATGGCTACACCTTC.

The rearrangement uses TRBV7-3 and TRBJ2-3; tentatively, D is TRBD1 (7 bases). This CDR3 region has 15 residues. CDR1 is SGHTA, CDR2 FQGTGA, per germline. Trimming shortened V by 3 bases and J by 4 bases, and 14 bases separated the two germline ends. The CDR3 here is CASSLTGRISDTQYF. CDR3 sequence (DNA): TGTGCCAGCAGCTTGACAGGGAGGATATCAGATACGCAGTATTTT.

J is TRBJ1-4 and V is TRBV1. TRBV1 is classified as a pseudogene. CDR3 length: 15 residues. This chain's CDR3 is CTSSRRGPTNEKLFF. The CDR3 coding sequence is TGCACCAGCAGCCGGCGGGGGCCTACTAATGAAAAACTGTTTTTT.

The chain combines TRBV27 with TRBJ1-5, with a weak D call TRBD1 (5 bases). The CDR3 sequence is 15 residues long. Looked up from germline, CDR1 is MNHEY and CDR2 is SMNVEV (reference sequence). Trimming removed 3 bases from V and 1 base from J, with 10 bases in between. In DNA form, the CDR3 reads TGTGCCAGCAGTTTGGAGGGACGGAGCAATCAGCCCCAGCATTTT. Translated, it gives CASSLEGRSNQPQHF.